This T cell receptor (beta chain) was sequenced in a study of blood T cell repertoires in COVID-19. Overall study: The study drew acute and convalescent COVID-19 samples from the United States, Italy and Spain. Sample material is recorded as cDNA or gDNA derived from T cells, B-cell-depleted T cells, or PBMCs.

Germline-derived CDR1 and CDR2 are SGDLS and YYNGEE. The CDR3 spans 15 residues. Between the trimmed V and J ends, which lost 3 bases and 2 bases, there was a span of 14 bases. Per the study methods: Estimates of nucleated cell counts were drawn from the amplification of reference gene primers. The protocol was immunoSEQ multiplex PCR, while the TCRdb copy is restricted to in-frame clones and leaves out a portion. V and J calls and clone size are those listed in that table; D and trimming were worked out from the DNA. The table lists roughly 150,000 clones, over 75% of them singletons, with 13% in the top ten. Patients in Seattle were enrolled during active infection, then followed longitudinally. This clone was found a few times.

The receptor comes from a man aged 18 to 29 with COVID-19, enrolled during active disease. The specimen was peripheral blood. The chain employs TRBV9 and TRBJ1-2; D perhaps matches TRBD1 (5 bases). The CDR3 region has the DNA TGTGCCAGCAGCGCCCAAGTCCAGGGCAACTATGGCTACACCTTC. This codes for CASSAQVQGNYGYTF.